The clone carrying this T cell receptor (beta chain) was seen a handful of times. This record belongs to a study of T-cell reconstitution after alpha-beta-depleted transplantation in children. For TCRbeta, the library was prepared with unique molecular identifiers. Via MiXCR, TCRdb re-called the PCR reads, giving one row per CDR3 protein. The table includes some 340,000 distinct CDR3 sequences, 10% detected once. This CDR3 has 14 residues. Between the trimmed V and J ends, which lost 7 bases and 0 bases, there was a span of 12 bases. The V call is TRBV12-3 or TRBV12-4, the J call TRBJ1-1, with unresolved D. Sequencing was performed on PBMCs from the stem cell graft donor, taken from the stem cell graft. This clonotype originated in a human donor who donated a stem cell graft to a child with acute lymphoblastic leukemia. CDR3 amino acids: CASIKGLMNTEAFF. In nucleotides, the CDR3 is TGTGCCAGCATCAAGGGCCTCATGAACACTGAAGCTTTCTTT.